This T cell receptor (beta chain) appears in the sequencing data of a study of cytomegalovirus exposure and HLA in healthy donors. Losses at the gene ends were 4 bases for V and 2 bases for J; bases not matched to a gene: 3. This CDR3 comprises 15 residues. The germline V gene encodes CDR1 MNHNS and CDR2 SASEGT. PCR primers comprised 60 Vbeta and 13 Jbeta primers. Profiling relied on immunoSEQ multiplex PCR, and the TCRdb table lists in-frame clones only, not all of them. Of 180,000 or so clones in the sample, roughly 73% were seen once. Whole-study findings and limits: For TCR beta chains, V- and J-gene trimming was later linked to a missense DCLRE1C variant. Later on, an analysis showed TCR association rates differing by HLA locus, with DRB1 the most and HLA-C the fewest. It was confirmed in vitro that a few of the CMV-associated chains were specific for CMV antigens.

This clone showed up just once. The antigen remains undetermined. The genes are TRBV6-1 and TRBJ1-3; TRBD1 matches at 9 bases. Sequencing used PBMCs. The TCR comes from a woman in her 40s in good health and CMV-seropositive. Here the CDR3 reads CASSARDRAGNTIYF. The CDR3 DNA is TGTGCCAGCAGTGCTAGGGACAGGGCTGGAAACACCATATATTTT.